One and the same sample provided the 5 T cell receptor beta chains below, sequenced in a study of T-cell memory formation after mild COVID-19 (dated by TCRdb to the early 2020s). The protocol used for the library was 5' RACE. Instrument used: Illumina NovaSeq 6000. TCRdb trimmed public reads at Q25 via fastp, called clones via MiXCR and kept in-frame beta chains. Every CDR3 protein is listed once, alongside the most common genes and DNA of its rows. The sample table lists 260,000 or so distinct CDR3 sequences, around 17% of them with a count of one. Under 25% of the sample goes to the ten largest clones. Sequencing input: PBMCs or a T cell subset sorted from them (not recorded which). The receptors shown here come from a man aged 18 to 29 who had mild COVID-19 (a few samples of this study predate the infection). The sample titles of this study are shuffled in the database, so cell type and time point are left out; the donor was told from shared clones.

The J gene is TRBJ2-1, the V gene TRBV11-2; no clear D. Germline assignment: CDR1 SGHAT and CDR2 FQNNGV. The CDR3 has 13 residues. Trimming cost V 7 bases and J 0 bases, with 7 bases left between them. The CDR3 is CASKASSYNEQFF. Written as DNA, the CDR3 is TGTGCCAGCAAGGCGAGCTCCTACAATGAGCAGTTCTTC.

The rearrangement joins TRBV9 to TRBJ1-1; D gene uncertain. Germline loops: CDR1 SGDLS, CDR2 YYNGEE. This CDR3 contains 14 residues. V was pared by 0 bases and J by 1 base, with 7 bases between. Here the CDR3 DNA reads TGTGCCAGCAGCGTAGTGCCAGCGAACACTGAAGCTTTCTTT. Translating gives CASSVVPANTEAFF.

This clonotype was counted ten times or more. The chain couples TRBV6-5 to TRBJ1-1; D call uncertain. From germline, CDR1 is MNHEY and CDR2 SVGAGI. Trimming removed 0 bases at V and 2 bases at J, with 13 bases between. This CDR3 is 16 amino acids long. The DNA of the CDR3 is TGTGCCAGCAGTTACTCGAAGTTTGGCCAAAACACTGAAGCTTTCTTT. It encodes CASSYSKFGQNTEAFF.

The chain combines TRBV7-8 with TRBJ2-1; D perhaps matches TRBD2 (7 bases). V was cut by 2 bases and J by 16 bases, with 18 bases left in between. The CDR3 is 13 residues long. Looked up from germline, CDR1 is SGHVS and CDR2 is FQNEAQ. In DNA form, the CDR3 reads TGTGCCAGCAGCTTACTTACGGGGGGCCTTCCCTTCTTC. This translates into CASSLLTGGLPFF.

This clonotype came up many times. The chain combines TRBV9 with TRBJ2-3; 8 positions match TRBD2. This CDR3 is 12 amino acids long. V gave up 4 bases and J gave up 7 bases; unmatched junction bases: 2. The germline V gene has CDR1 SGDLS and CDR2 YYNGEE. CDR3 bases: TGTGCCAGCAGCTCGGGAGGGAATACGCAGTATTTT. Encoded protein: CASSSGGNTQYF. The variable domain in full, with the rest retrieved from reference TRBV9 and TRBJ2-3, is DSGVTQTPKHLITATGQRVTLRCSPRSGDLSVYWYQQSLDQGLQFLIQYYNGEERAKGNILERFSAQQFPDLHSELNLSSLELGDSALYFCASSSGGNTQYFGPGTRLTVL.